The next 5 T cell receptor beta chains were all read from a single sample in a study of cytomegalovirus exposure and HLA in healthy donors. Primers for the PCR totalled 60 Vbeta and 13 Jbeta. Sequenced by immunoSEQ multiplex PCR; TCRdb stores in-frame clones only, minus some. The data show under 150,000 clones, more than 75% seen once. The specimen sequenced was PBMCs. These receptors were taken from a woman between 40 and 55 years old in good health and CMV-seropositive.

The chain carries TRBV19 and TRBJ2-5; 7 nucleotides match TRBD1. After removal of 4 bases from V and 5 bases from J, the junction contained 4 bases not matched to a gene. Germline values: CDR1 LNHDA, CDR2 SQIVND (reference sequence). CDR3 size: 13 residues. The CDR3 loop is CASSTTGYETQYF. CDR3 sequence (DNA): TGTGCCAGTAGTACGACAGGGTACGAGACCCAGTACTTC.

The CDR3 here is CASSYKAGFADTQYF. The CDR3 DNA is TGTGCCAGCAGTTACAAAGCGGGGTTCGCAGATACGCAGTATTTT. The V and J genes are TRBV6-5 and TRBJ2-3, with TRBD2 matching over 7 bases. The CDR3 has 15 amino acids. V trimming: 2 bases; J trimming: 4 bases; junction bases outside the gene matches: 6. Germline assignment: CDR1 MNHEY and CDR2 SVGAGI.

The rearrangement links TRBV10-2 to TRBJ2-7; D ambiguous. The germline CDR1 and CDR2 sequences are WSHSY and SAAADI. This CDR3 spans 12 amino acids. The V end lost 0 bases, the J end lost 5 bases, and 5 bases lay between the germline ends. CDR3 sequence: CASSESWHEQYF. Written as DNA, the CDR3 is TGCGCCAGCAGTGAGTCCTGGCACGAGCAGTACTTC.

This clone was recorded only once. V is TRBV28 and J is TRBJ1-2, with D tentatively TRBD1 (5 bases). Looked up from germline, CDR1 is MDHEN and CDR2 is SYDVKM. CDR3 size: 13 residues. The ends were cut back, 6 bases at V and 4 bases at J, with 12 bases in the middle. The CDR3 nucleotides are TGTGCCAGCAGGGGGGGATATTTCTATGGCTACACCTTC. It encodes CASRGGYFYGYTF.

In its sample, this clone was seen once. This sequence joins TRBV4-1 and TRBJ2-7; a possible D gene is TRBD2 (5 bases). The V gene's germline CDR1 is MGHRA and CDR2 YSYEKL. This CDR3 has 15 residues. V lost 1 base to trimming and J lost 4 bases, with 14 bases between them. CDR3 loop: CASSQGAAPGYEQYF. In DNA form, the CDR3 reads TGCGCCAGCAGCCAAGGTGCTGCCCCGGGGTACGAGCAGTACTTC.